The present TCR beta chain was sequenced within a study of T cell changes during pregnancy in multiple sclerosis. The repertoire was sequenced with immunoSEQ multiplex PCR; TCRdb's copy has only in-frame clones and lacks some. The top ten hold 0.67% of the sample, which has 35,000 to 50,000 clones, roughly 90% seen once. This TCR came from a female donor with multiple sclerosis, enrolled in a pregnancy study. The sample consisted of CD4+ T cells from peripheral blood mononuclear cells, taken in the first trimester of pregnancy.

In nucleotides, the CDR3 is TGCGCCAGCAAACCCGGGACAGGACCCTACAATGAGCAGTTCTTC. Its protein product is CASKPGTGPYNEQFF. The chain couples TRBV5-1 to TRBJ2-1; 8 bases map to TRBD1. The CDR3 covers 15 residues. Trimming at V came to 6 bases and at J to 2 bases, leaving 7 bases not matched to a gene. The germline CDR1 and CDR2 sequences are SGHRS and YFSETQ.